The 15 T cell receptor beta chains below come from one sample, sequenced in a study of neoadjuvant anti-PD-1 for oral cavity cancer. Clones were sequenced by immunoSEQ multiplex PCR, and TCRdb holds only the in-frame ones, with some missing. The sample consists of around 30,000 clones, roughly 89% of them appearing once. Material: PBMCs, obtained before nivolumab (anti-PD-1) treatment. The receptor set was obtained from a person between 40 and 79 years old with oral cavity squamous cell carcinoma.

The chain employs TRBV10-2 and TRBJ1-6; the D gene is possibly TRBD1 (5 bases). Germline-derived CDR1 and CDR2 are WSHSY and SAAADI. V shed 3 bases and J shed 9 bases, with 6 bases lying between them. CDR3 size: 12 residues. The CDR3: CASSDRASPLHF. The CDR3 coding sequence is TGCGCCAGCAGTGACAGGGCTTCACCCCTCCACTTT.

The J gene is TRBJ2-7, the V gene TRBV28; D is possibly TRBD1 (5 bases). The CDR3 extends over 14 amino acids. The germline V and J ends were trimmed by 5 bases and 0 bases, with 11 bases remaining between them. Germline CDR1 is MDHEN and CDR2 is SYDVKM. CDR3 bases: TGTGCCAGCAGTGACAGAGTTAGCTCCTACGAGCAGTACTTC. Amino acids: CASSDRVSSYEQYF.

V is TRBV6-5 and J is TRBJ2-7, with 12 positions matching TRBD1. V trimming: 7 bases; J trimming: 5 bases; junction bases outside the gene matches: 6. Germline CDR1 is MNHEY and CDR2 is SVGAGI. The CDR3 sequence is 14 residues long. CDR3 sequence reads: CASKTGTGGHEQYF. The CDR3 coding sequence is TGTGCCAGCAAAACCGGGACAGGGGGCCACGAGCAGTACTTC.

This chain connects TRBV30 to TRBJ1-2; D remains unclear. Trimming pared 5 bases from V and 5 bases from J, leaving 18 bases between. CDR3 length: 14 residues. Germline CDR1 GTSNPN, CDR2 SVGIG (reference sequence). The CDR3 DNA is TGTGCCTGGGAACCCAGGCGGATGGGGTATGGCTACACCTTC. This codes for CAWEPRRMGYGYTF.

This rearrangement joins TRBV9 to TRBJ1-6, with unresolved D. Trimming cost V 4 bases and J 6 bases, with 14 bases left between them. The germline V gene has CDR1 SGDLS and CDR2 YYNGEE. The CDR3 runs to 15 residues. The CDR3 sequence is CASSLSPDINSPLHF. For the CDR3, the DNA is TGTGCCAGCAGCCTTTCCCCGGATATTAATTCACCCCTCCACTTT.

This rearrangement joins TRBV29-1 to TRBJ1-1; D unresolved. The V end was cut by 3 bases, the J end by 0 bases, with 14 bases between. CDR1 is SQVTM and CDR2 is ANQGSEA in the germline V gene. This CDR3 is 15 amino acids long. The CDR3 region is CSVEKGFGLNTEAFF. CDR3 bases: TGCAGCGTTGAGAAGGGTTTTGGTTTGAACACTGAAGCTTTCTTT.

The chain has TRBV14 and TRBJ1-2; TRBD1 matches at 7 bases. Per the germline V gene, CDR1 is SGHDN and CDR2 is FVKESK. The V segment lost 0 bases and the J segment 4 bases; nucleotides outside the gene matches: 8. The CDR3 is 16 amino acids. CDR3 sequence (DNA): TGTGCCAGCAGCCAAGATAGCGCAGGGGGACGCTATGGCTACACCTTC. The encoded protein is CASSQDSAGGRYGYTF.

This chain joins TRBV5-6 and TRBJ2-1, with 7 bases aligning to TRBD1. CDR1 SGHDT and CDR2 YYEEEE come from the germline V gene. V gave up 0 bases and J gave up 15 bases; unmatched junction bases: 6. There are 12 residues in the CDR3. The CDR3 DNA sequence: TGTGCCAGCAGCTTGGGGTGGGACAGTAGGTTCTTC. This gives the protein CASSLGWDSRFF.

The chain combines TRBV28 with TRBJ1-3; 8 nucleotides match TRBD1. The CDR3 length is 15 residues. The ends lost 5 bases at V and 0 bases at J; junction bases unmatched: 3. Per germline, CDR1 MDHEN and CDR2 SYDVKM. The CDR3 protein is CASSIGQGSGNTIYF. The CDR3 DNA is TGTGCCAGCAGTATCGGACAGGGCTCTGGAAACACCATATATTTT.

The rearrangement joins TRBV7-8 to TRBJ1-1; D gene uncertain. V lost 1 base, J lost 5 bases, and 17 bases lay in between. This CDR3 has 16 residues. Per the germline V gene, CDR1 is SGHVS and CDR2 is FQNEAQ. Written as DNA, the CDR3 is TGTGCCAGCAGCTTAGGGGATGGGGTAGTGGGAACTGAAGCTTTCTTT. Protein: CASSLGDGVVGTEAFF. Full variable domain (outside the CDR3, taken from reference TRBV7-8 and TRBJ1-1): GAGVSQSPRYKVAKRGQDVALRCDPISGHVSLFWYQQALGQGPEFLTYFQNEAQLDKSGLPSDRFFAERPEGSVSTLKIQRTQQEDSAVYLCASSLGDGVVGTEAFFGQGTRLTVV.

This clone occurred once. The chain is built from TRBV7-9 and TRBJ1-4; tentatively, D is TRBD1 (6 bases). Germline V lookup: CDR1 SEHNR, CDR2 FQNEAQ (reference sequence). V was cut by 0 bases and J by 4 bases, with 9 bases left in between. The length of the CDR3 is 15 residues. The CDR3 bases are TGTGCCAGCAGCTTAGCGGACAGCCTTAATGAAAAACTGTTTTTT. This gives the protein CASSLADSLNEKLFF.

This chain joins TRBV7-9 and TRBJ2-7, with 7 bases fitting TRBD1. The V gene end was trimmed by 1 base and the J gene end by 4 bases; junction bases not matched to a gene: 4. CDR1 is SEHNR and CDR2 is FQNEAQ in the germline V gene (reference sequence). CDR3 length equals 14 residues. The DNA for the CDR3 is TGTGCCAGCAGCTTAGGGACAGGTAGTTACGAGCAGTACTTC. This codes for CASSLGTGSYEQYF.

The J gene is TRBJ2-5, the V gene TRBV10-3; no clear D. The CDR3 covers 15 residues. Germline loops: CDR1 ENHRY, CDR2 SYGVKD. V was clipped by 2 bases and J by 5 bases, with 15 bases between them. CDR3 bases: TGTGCCATCAGTGAGACCCAGCGCGGTTACGAGACCCAGTACTTC. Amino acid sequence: CAISETQRGYETQYF.

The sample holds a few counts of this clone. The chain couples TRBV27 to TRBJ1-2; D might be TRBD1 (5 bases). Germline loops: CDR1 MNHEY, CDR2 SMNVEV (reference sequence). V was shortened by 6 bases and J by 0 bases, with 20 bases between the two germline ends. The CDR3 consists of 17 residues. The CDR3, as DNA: TGTGCCAGCAGCCCAGCCGGAGACAGACCCACTAACTATGGCTACACCTTC. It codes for CASSPAGDRPTNYGYTF.

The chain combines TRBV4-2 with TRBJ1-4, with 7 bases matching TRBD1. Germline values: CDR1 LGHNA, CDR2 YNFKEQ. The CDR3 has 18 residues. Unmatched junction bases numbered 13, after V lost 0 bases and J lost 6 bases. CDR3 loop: CASSQDLDRAAGYEKLFF. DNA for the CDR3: TGTGCCAGCAGCCAAGACCTCGACAGGGCCGCGGGCTATGAAAAACTGTTTTTT.